This entry features one T cell receptor (beta chain) sequence. The antigen is not known. Primers used in a second PCR of roughly 6 to 12 cycles were a sample-barcoded 5' primer and a J-beta primer mix. TCRdb redid the calling of the 5' RACE reads with MiXCR, one entry per CDR3 protein. The table has approximately 290,000 distinct CDR3 sequences, roughly a quarter seen once. Trimming removed 5 bases from V and 6 bases from J, with 19 bases in between. The germline V gene has CDR1 LGHDT and CDR2 YNNKEL (reference sequence). The CDR3 is made up of 15 amino acids. The data originate from a study of blood T cells in healthy people across ages. Overall study results and limits: Higher diversity, along with more naive CD4+ cells, distinguished long-lived donors from aged donors.

The clonotype originates from a woman in her seventies in good health. The sequenced sample was blood. The chain couples TRBV3-1 to TRBJ1-1; D not certain. The CDR3 here is CASSLNRWLPPEAFF. The CDR3 nucleotides read TGTGCCAGCAGCTTAAACCGGTGGTTGCCGCCTGAAGCTTTCTTT. The whole variable domain, remainder taken from reference TRBV3-1 and TRBJ1-1, is DTAVSQTPKYLVTQMGNDKSIKCEQNLGHDTMYWYKQDSKKFLKIMFSYNNKELIINETVPNRFSPKSPDKAHLNLHINSLELGDSAVYFCASSLNRWLPPEAFFGQGTRLTVV.